One and the same sample provided the 30 T cell receptor beta chains below, sequenced in a study of T cell responses to AZD1222 COVID-19 vaccine (dated by TCRdb to the early 2020s). Sample time point, as interpreted from the label and publication: about 28 days (+/-7) after the second vaccine dose. The library was made by the immunoSEQ multiplex PCR assay. TCRdb took this table from immuneACCESS and kept in-frame rearrangements with V and J called. Such tables lack part of the clones; where checked against another copy, unresolved V genes explain under half of the gap, and the rest is unexplained. The table for this sample lists about 160,000 clones; under 95% of them were counted only once. The ten largest clonotypes hold more than 3% of the sample. Here the sequenced sample was peripheral blood, taken 28 days after the second AZD1222 dose. The receptor set was obtained from an adult who received the AZD1222 COVID-19 vaccine.

This clone was seen a handful of times. The chain carries TRBV27 and TRBJ1-6; TRBD1 matches at 8 bases. The CDR3 has 15 amino acids. The trim removed 3 bases at V and 10 bases at J, leaving 8 bases unmatched. The germline CDR1 and CDR2 sequences are MNHEY and SMNVEV (reference sequence). The chain's CDR3 is CASSFLDREGSPLHF. The CDR3 DNA is TGTGCCAGCAGTTTCTTGGACAGGGAGGGATCACCCCTCCACTTT.

The J gene is TRBJ2-7, the V gene TRBV7-2; D may correspond to TRBD1 or TRBD2 (5 bases each). The CDR3 runs to 18 residues. CDR1 and CDR2 (germline): SGHTA, FQGNSA. V lost 5 bases to trimming and J lost 2 bases, with 25 bases between them. CDR3: CASSLHPAGTVDPYEQYF. For the CDR3, the DNA is TGTGCCAGCAGCCTACACCCCGCCGGGACCGTCGACCCCTACGAGCAGTACTTC.

J is TRBJ2-1 and V is TRBV11-2, with TRBD1 matching 10 bases. Trimming at V came to 2 bases and at J to 4 bases, leaving 5 bases not matched to a gene. Germline loops: CDR1 SGHAT, CDR2 FQNNGV. The CDR3 length is 16 residues. The chain's CDR3 is CASSLPEGQGYNEQFF. DNA for the CDR3: TGTGCCAGCAGCTTACCAGAGGGACAGGGGTACAATGAGCAGTTCTTC. Based on the CDR3 plus reference TRBV11-2 and TRBJ2-1, the full variable domain is EAGVAQSPRYKIIEKRQSVAFWCNPISGHATLYWYQQILGQGPKLLIQFQNNGVVDDSQLPKDRFSAERLKGVDSTLKIQPAKLEDSAVYLCASSLPEGQGYNEQFFGPGTRLTVL.

J is TRBJ1-4 and V is TRBV3-1 (or the pseudogene TRBV3-2); D unclear. V shed 0 bases and J shed 7 bases, with 12 bases lying between them. The germline gives CDR1 LGHDT, CDR2 YNNKEL (reference sequence). The CDR3 contains 15 residues. CDR3 sequence (DNA): TGTGCCAGCAGCCAAGATACGACCGCCGGTGAAAAACTGTTTTTT. This sequence encodes CASSQDTTAGEKLFF.

The CDR3 coding sequence is TGTGCCAGCAGCTTAGAACGGCTGGGGTGGACTGAAGCTTTCTTT. The encoded protein is CASSLERLGWTEAFF. The chain uses TRBV13 and TRBJ1-1; D gene ambiguous. Trimming removed 1 base at V and 5 bases at J, with 14 bases between. CDR1 PRHDT and CDR2 FYEKMQ come from the germline V gene (reference sequence). This CDR3 is built from 15 residues.

The gene calls are TRBV7-8 and TRBJ1-3; TRBD1 agrees at 8 bases. V dropped 5 bases and J dropped 4; count of bases not matched to a gene: 10. This CDR3 contains 16 residues. From germline, CDR1 is SGHVS and CDR2 FQNEAQ. CDR3 sequence reads: CASSIRMTGAGNTIYF. In DNA, the CDR3 is TGTGCCAGCAGCATCCGAATGACAGGGGCAGGAAACACCATATATTTT.

This chain links TRBV7-9 with TRBJ1-2; 9 bases are a match to TRBD1. V gave up 5 bases and J gave up 5 bases; unmatched junction bases: 15. From germline, CDR1 is SEHNR and CDR2 FQNEAQ (reference sequence). CDR3 length: 17 residues. CDR3: CASSPSRFGTGPYGYTF. CDR3 in DNA: TGTGCCAGCAGCCCCAGCCGATTTGGGACAGGGCCGTATGGCTACACCTTC.

The rearrangement joins TRBV5-1 to TRBJ1-6; D gene unclear. Germline CDR1 reads SGHRS; CDR2 reads YFSETQ. The V and J ends lost 0 bases and 8 bases respectively, with 9 bases between them. The CDR3 loop spans 14 amino acids. The CDR3 nucleotides read TGCGCCAGCAGCTTGGTTGGGCGTGATTCACCCCTCCACTTT. Its protein is CASSLVGRDSPLHF.

The rearrangement joins TRBV5-1 to TRBJ1-1; D might be TRBD1 (6 bases). Germline V CDR1 and CDR2: SGHRS, YFSETQ. This CDR3 is built from 14 residues. V shed 3 bases and J shed 1 base, with 10 bases lying between them. CDR3 sequence reads: CASSSGHPNTEAFF. CDR3 sequence (DNA): TGCGCCAGCAGCTCGGGACACCCGAACACTGAAGCTTTCTTT.

The chain is built from TRBV7-8 and TRBJ1-2, with D maybe TRBD1 (6 bases). Germline-derived CDR1 and CDR2 are SGHVS and FQNEAQ. This CDR3 has 15 residues. V was cut by 5 bases and J by 5 bases, with 18 bases left in between. The CDR3 DNA reads as TGTGCCAGCAGCAACTGGCAGGGGTTCCTTTATGGCTACACCTTC. Encoded protein: CASSNWQGFLYGYTF.

J is TRBJ1-1 and V is TRBV2; TRBD1 matches at 12 bases. The junction had 1 base not matched to a gene; V was cut back by 6 bases and J by 2 bases. The CDR3 sequence is 14 residues long. CDR1 is SNHLY and CDR2 is FYNNEI in the germline V gene. The CDR3 is CASSGTGGNTEAFF. The DNA of the CDR3 is TGTGCCAGCAGCGGGACAGGGGGCAACACTGAAGCTTTCTTT.

This chain joins TRBV5-1 and TRBJ1-2; the match to TRBD1 covers 9 bases. With V trimmed by 5 bases and J by 2 bases, 4 bases remained unmatched. CDR1 is SGHRS and CDR2 is YFSETQ in the germline V gene. There are 14 residues in the CDR3. This chain's CDR3 is CASRQGQGNYGYTF. The CDR3 DNA follows: TGCGCCAGCAGACAAGGACAGGGGAACTATGGCTACACCTTC.

V is TRBV23-1 and J is TRBJ2-1; 13 bases agree with TRBD2. TRBV23-1 is filed as an ORF, its function uncertain. Trimming at V came to 7 bases and at J to 7 bases, leaving 7 bases not matched to a gene. The CDR3 is 15 amino acids. The CDR3 DNA reads TGCGCCAGCAACAGGACTAGCGGGAGAGGTAATGAGCAGTTCTTC. Amino acid sequence: CASNRTSGRGNEQFF.

The V call is TRBV3-1 (or the pseudogene TRBV3-2), the J call TRBJ2-1; D gene uncertain. This CDR3 is 11 amino acids long. The V gene lost 5 bases and the J gene lost 12 bases, with 11 bases spanning the gap. Looked up from germline, CDR1 is LGHDT and CDR2 is YNNKEL (reference sequence). CDR3 in DNA: TGTGCCAGCAGCAATTCGGGCAGGCAGTTCTTC. Translating gives CASSNSGRQFF.

The chain links TRBV29-1 to TRBJ2-7; 7 nucleotides line up with TRBD1. This CDR3 contains 15 residues. The ends lost 6 bases at V and 5 bases at J; junction bases unmatched: 16. Germline V gives CDR1 SQVTM, CDR2 ANQGSEA. The CDR3 reads CSVKALTGQTDEQYF. The CDR3, as DNA: TGCAGCGTCAAAGCATTGACAGGGCAGACGGACGAGCAGTACTTC.

This chain uses TRBV5-4 with TRBJ1-3; D is uncertain. The length of the CDR3 is 15 residues. The V end was cut by 0 bases, the J end by 2 bases, with 9 bases between. In germline, CDR1 is SGHNT, CDR2 YYREEE (reference sequence). CDR3 amino acids: CASSLDGSPGNTIYF. CDR3 coding DNA: TGTGCCAGCAGCTTGGATGGAAGCCCTGGAAACACCATATATTTT.

V is TRBV15 and J is TRBJ2-5, with unresolved D. The CDR3 consists of 15 residues. Trimming removed 3 bases from V and 4 bases from J, with 15 bases in between. Germline V lookup: CDR1 LNHNV, CDR2 YYDKDF (reference sequence). The CDR3 loop reads CATSSNRHGLETQYF. The CDR3 DNA is TGTGCCACCAGCAGCAATCGGCACGGGTTAGAGACCCAGTACTTC. Full variable domain (rest looked up from reference TRBV15 and TRBJ2-5): DAMVIQNPRYQVTQFGKPVTLSCSQTLNHNVMYWYQQKSSQAPKLLFHYYDKDFNNEADTPDNFQSRRPNTSFCFLDIRSPGLGDTAMYLCATSSNRHGLETQYFGPGTRLLVL.

The chain combines TRBV28 with TRBJ1-1; 11 bases are a match to TRBD1. The CDR3 is 13 amino acids. Germline V CDR1 and CDR2: MDHEN, SYDVKM. Written as DNA, the CDR3 is TGTGTCTTGGCCGGGACAGGGGGTTCTGAAGCTTTCTTT. It translates to CVLAGTGGSEAFF.

The gene calls are TRBV4-3 and TRBJ2-7, with 8 bases that match TRBD2. Trimming took 3 bases from V and 0 from J; bases not matched to a gene: 4. The germline V gene encodes CDR1 LGHNA and CDR2 YSLEER. The CDR3 has 15 amino acids. The CDR3 sequence: CASSQLAGSSYEQYF. For the CDR3, the DNA is TGCGCCAGCAGCCAGTTAGCGGGGTCCTCCTACGAGCAGTACTTC.

The gene calls are TRBV27 and TRBJ1-2; D may be TRBD1 (5 bases). Looked up from germline, CDR1 is MNHEY and CDR2 is SMNVEV (reference sequence). The CDR3 totals 14 residues. V lost 7 bases and J 4 bases, leaving 16 bases between the germline ends. CDR3 sequence reads: CASTLTPDSYGYTF. The CDR3 bases are TGTGCCAGCACTCTTACCCCTGACAGCTATGGCTACACCTTC.

The chain is built from TRBV7-9 and TRBJ2-3; D possibly corresponds to TRBD2 (7 bases). V was shortened by 5 bases and J by 8 bases, with 17 bases between the two germline ends. Per germline, CDR1 SEHNR and CDR2 FQNEAQ (reference sequence). CDR3 length: 14 amino acids. In DNA form, the CDR3 reads TGTGCCAGCAGCGGGGGGGCCACACAGAGTACGCAGTATTTT. Translating gives CASSGGATQSTQYF.

The chain combines TRBV3-1 (or the pseudogene TRBV3-2) with TRBJ2-4; 8 bases agree with TRBD2. CDR3 length: 17 residues. Germline V CDR1 and CDR2: LGHDT, YNNKEL (reference sequence). After removal of 0 bases from V and 0 bases from J, the junction contained 4 bases not matched to a gene. The CDR3 spells CASSQEPSGLAKNIQYF. CDR3 in DNA: TGTGCCAGCAGCCAAGAGCCTAGCGGGTTAGCCAAAAACATTCAGTACTTC.

The rearrangement joins TRBV2 to TRBJ2-1; D possibly corresponds to TRBD2 (6 bases). The V and J ends lost 6 bases and 3 bases respectively, with 18 bases between them. CDR1 is SNHLY, CDR2 FYNNEI, per germline. This CDR3 comprises 16 residues. In nucleotides, the CDR3 is TGTGCCAGCAGCCCTAGTTCTAGCGACTACTACAATGAGCAGTTCTTC. It codes for CASSPSSSDYYNEQFF.

This chain uses TRBV15 with TRBJ2-2; D is unclear. The V end lost 2 bases, the J end lost 5 bases, and 6 bases lay between the germline ends. Germline V gene sequence: CDR1 LNHNV, CDR2 YYDKDF (reference sequence). This CDR3 contains 13 residues. CDR3 amino acids: CATSRTQTGELFF. CDR3 sequence (DNA): TGTGCCACCAGCAGAACACAAACCGGGGAGCTGTTTTTT.

The chain joins TRBV15 to TRBJ2-5; D is unclear. CDR1 and CDR2 (germline): LNHNV, YYDKDF (reference sequence). Trimming cost V 3 bases and J 5 bases, with 19 bases left between them. CDR3 length: 16 amino acids. The CDR3 loop reads CATSSAGGSPGETQYF. DNA for the CDR3: TGTGCCACCAGCAGTGCAGGCGGATCCCCCGGGGAGACCCAGTACTTC. Looking up the rest from reference TRBV15 and TRBJ2-5 gives the full variable domain: DAMVIQNPRYQVTQFGKPVTLSCSQTLNHNVMYWYQQKSSQAPKLLFHYYDKDFNNEADTPDNFQSRRPNTSFCFLDIRSPGLGDTAMYLCATSSAGGSPGETQYFGPGTRLLVL.

There are a few counts of this clone. The chain employs TRBV2 and TRBJ1-4; D ambiguous. The CDR3 consists of 10 residues. Germline V gene data show CDR1 as SNHLY and CDR2 as FYNNEI. V gave up 6 bases and J gave up 8 bases, with 4 bases separating them. The CDR3 reads CASSLEKLFF. CDR3 DNA sequence: TGTGCCAGCAGCTTGGAAAAACTGTTTTTT. Together with reference TRBV2 and TRBJ1-4, the CDR3 gives the full variable domain: EPEVTQTPSHQVTQMGQEVILRCVPISNHLYFYWYRQILGQKVEFLVSFYNNEISEKSEIFDDQFSVERPDGSNFTLKIRSTKLEDSAMYFCASSLEKLFFGSGTQLSVL.

The chain links TRBV13 to TRBJ1-6; possible D gene TRBD1, 6 bases. The V and J ends lost 0 bases and 4 bases respectively, with 7 bases between them. In germline, CDR1 is PRHDT, CDR2 FYEKMQ (reference sequence). The length of the CDR3 is 15 residues. CDR3: CASSLGQGYNSPLHF. In DNA form, the CDR3 reads TGTGCCAGCAGCTTAGGGCAGGGGTATAATTCACCCCTCCACTTT.

V gene TRBV2 combines with J gene TRBJ2-6, with D perhaps TRBD1 (6 bases). V was cut by 7 bases and J by 4 bases, with 14 bases left in between. Germline V lookup: CDR1 SNHLY, CDR2 FYNNEI. This CDR3 has 15 amino acids. CDR3 loop: CASKAGVAGANVLTF. In nucleotides, the CDR3 is TGTGCCAGCAAGGCAGGGGTGGCAGGGGCCAACGTCCTGACTTTC.

The chain recombines TRBV6-5 with TRBJ1-4; 7 nucleotides match TRBD1. The CDR3 contains 15 residues. The V and J ends lost 7 bases and 8 bases, in that order; junction bases with no gene match: 13. Germline lookup yields CDR1 MNHEY and CDR2 SVGAGI. CDR3 DNA: TGTGCCAGCAAGGCAGCGGAGGGGGCTGGGGAAAAACTGTTTTTT. This codes for CASKAAEGAGEKLFF.

This clone showed up just a few times. The chain carries TRBV19 and TRBJ1-1; 9 nucleotides align to TRBD1. The J segment lost 6 bases and the V segment lost 6 bases, leaving 5 bases of the junction unmatched. Germline loops: CDR1 LNHDA, CDR2 SQIVND (reference sequence). This CDR3 is built from 13 residues. CDR3 loop: CASSRTGEAEAFF. The CDR3 nucleotides are TGTGCCAGTAGCCGGACAGGGGAAGCTGAAGCTTTCTTT.